Listed below are T cell receptor beta chains from one sample, sequenced in a study of T-cell memory formation after mild COVID-19. A single record per CDR3 protein comes from TCRdb applying MiXCR to the 5' RACE reads. The sample records 300,000 to 400,000 distinct CDR3 sequences, 25% to 30% being singletons. The sequenced sample was PBMCs or a T cell subset sorted from them (not recorded which). The receptors shown here come from an adult woman who had mild COVID-19 (a few samples of this study predate the infection). Cell type and time point are not known. The CDR3 runs from the conserved cysteine through the conserved F or W. Fields, in order: clone size, V gene, D gene, J gene, CDR3 DNA, CDR3 protein. A D gene is named only where the DNA matches it firmly. Clone size is given for some rows only: seen once, a few or many times, or a class if the clone is expanded.

>few|TRBV7-9|NA|TRBJ2-5
TGTGCCAGCAGCCCGGAGGGGATAGGCCACCAGTACTTC
CASSPEGIGHQYF
>NA|TRBV30|NA|TRBJ1-1
TGTGCCTGGATTGGAACTGTGTTAATAGGCAGGGCGGGGGAAGCTTTCTTT
CAWIGTVLIGRAGEAFF
>NA|TRBV19|TRBD2|TRBJ2-1
TGTGCCAGTAGTCGGACTAGCGGGAGGGCCCGCAATGAGCAGTTCTTC
CASSRTSGRARNEQFF
>NA|TRBV2|NA|TRBJ2-3
TGTGCCAGCAGCGGATTCTGGGGGAGAGCGGCAGATACGCAGTATTTT
CASSGFWGRAADTQYF
>few|TRBV5-5|NA|TRBJ2-3
TGTGCCAGCAGCTTCTTAGGGACACTCGGGGATACGCAGTATTTT
CASSFLGTLGDTQYF
>few|TRBV6-5|NA|TRBJ1-1
TGTGCCAGCAGGAAACCGACAACTTGGGGCACTGAAGCTTTCTTT
CASRKPTTWGTEAFF
>NA|TRBV18|TRBD1|TRBJ2-1
TGTGCCAGCTTCCCCAGGGGGCAAGGCTCCTACAATGAGCAGTTCTTC
CASFPRGQGSYNEQFF
>NA|TRBV20-1|NA|TRBJ1-6
TGCAGTGCTCGACGGACAGATAATTCACCCCTCCACTTT
CSARRTDNSPLHF
>many|TRBV19|NA|TRBJ1-5
TGTGCCAGTAGTATAGAAACGACAAGGGTCGGTCAGCCCCAGCATTTT
CASSIETTRVGQPQHF
>NA|TRBV4-1|NA|TRBJ2-5
TGCGCCAGCAGCCAAGAAGGTTTAGGGGGAGAGACCCAGTACTTC
CASSQEGLGGETQYF
>few|TRBV12-3/TRBV12-4|NA|TRBJ2-3
TGTGCCAGCAGGGTGACAAGAGATACGCAGTATTTT
CASRVTRDTQYF
>many|TRBV6-1|NA|TRBJ2-3
TGTGCCAGCAGTGAAAACCCCCTAGATACGCAGTATTTT
CASSENPLDTQYF
>few|TRBV6-5|TRBD2|TRBJ2-1
TGTGCCAGCAGGGCTAGCGGGAGGTCCTACAATGAGCAGTTCTTC
CASRASGRSYNEQFF
>NA|TRBV6-2/TRBV6-3|NA|TRBJ1-2
TGTGCCAGCAGCCCGGACTATGGCTACACCTTC
CASSPDYGYTF
>NA|TRBV9|NA|TRBJ1-4
TGTGCCAGCAGCCCCGGGAATGAAAAACTGTTTTTT
CASSPGNEKLFF
>NA|TRBV27|NA|TRBJ1-5
TGTGCCAGCAGGGCCTCATATAGCAATCAGCCCCAGCATTTT
CASRASYSNQPQHF
>few|TRBV27|NA|TRBJ2-6
TGTGCCAGCAGTTTAAGGCTAGTAGGGGCCAACGTCCTGACTTTC
CASSLRLVGANVLTF
>few|TRBV5-1|NA|TRBJ1-5
TGCGCCAGCAGCCCGGGCGGGGGCCAGGATCAGCCCCAGCATTTT
CASSPGGGQDQPQHF
>NA|TRBV4-2|NA|TRBJ2-1
TGTGCCAGCAGCTCAGGAGGGGCCTCCTACAATGAGCAGTTCTTC
CASSSGGASYNEQFF
>NA|TRBV5-1|TRBD1|TRBJ2-7
TGCGCCAGCAGCCGGTCCGGGACAGATGCCTACGAGCAGTACTTC
CASSRSGTDAYEQYF
>few|TRBV5-6|NA|TRBJ2-1
TGTGCCAGCAGCTTGAGGCGGACCTCCTACAATGAGCAGTTCTTC
CASSLRRTSYNEQFF
>NA|TRBV12-3/TRBV12-4|NA|TRBJ2-7
TGTGCCAGCAGTTTTTCGGTCCGCGAGCAGTACTTC
CASSFSVREQYF
>few|TRBV20-1|TRBD1|TRBJ1-3
TGCAGTGCGCTGGGACAGGGGGTCAACACCATATATTTT
CSALGQGVNTIYF
>once|TRBV25-1|NA|TRBJ1-2
TGTGCCAGCAGTGAATTTGGAGGTTACGGCGATGGCTACACCTTC
CASSEFGGYGDGYTF
>NA|TRBV11-2|NA|TRBJ2-2
TGTGCCAGCAGCTTAGAACCCGCCGGGGCCGGGGAGCTGTTTTTT
CASSLEPAGAGELFF
>many|TRBV15|TRBD2|TRBJ2-3
TGTGCCACCGCGGTAGCGGGAGGCCCCGGAACAAAGTATTTT
CATAVAGGPGTKYF
>NA|TRBV7-3|NA|TRBJ1-3
TGTGCCAGCAGCCTAACGGGTTCTGGAAACACCATATATTTT
CASSLTGSGNTIYF
>few|TRBV10-3|NA|TRBJ1-2
TGTGCCATCAGTGAGTGGGAGGGACCTAATCGGAACTATGGCTACACCTTC
CAISEWEGPNRNYGYTF
>NA|TRBV7-6|TRBD2|TRBJ2-1
TGTGCCAGCAGCTCCCCGACTAGCGGGAGCCCCAATGAGCAGTTCTTC
CASSSPTSGSPNEQFF
>few|TRBV6-6|TRBD2|TRBJ2-3
TGTGCCAGCACCAAACGAGGGACTAGCGGAGATACGCAGTATTTT
CASTKRGTSGDTQYF
>few|TRBV12-3/TRBV12-4|NA|TRBJ2-5
TGTGCCAGCCGGGGGGTGACAGGGAACCAAGAGACCCAGTACTTC
CASRGVTGNQETQYF
>few|TRBV29-1|NA|TRBJ1-1
TGCAGCGTTGCGGGGGCTGAAGCTTTCTTT
CSVAGAEAFF
>NA|TRBV6-5|NA|TRBJ1-5
TGTGCCAGCAGTTACTTCAGGGATAATCAGCCCCAGCATTTT
CASSYFRDNQPQHF
>NA|TRBV11-3|TRBD2|TRBJ2-2
TGTGCCAGCACCTCAAGGGGGGGGAGCGGGAGATCCACCGGGGAGCTGTTTTTT
CASTSRGGSGRSTGELFF